This TCR beta chain was captured by sequencing in a study of blood T cell repertoires in COVID-19 (dated by TCRdb to the early 2020s). As for the study more broadly: Samples from collaborators originated in the United States, Italy and Spain and spanned both the acute and convalescent phases of COVID-19. The material from the prospective study consisted of cDNA or gDNA derived from T cells, B-cell-depleted T cells, or PBMCs. Deeply sampled blood TCRbeta repertoires from subjects exposed to, actively infected with, or recovered from COVID-19 were included in the dataset. The repertoires were released in a freely available public database intended as a resource for research on the immune response to SARS-CoV-2. The samples were drawn from the first 160 participants of the ongoing ImmuneRACE study and from some 1,300 subjects provided by 6 global collaborators. Sample metadata almost always included a de-identified subject ID, COVID-19 status, age in years and sex. Where HLA class I and class II types were available, the types were taken from metadata supplied by the sample provider, not from assay-based typing.

As to this clone: Its antigen remains unidentified. Base quality data are lacking; no much larger clone is found one base away.

The CDR3, from cysteine to phenylalanine, totals 17 residues. Solely the CDR3 DNA is kept, with 51 bases framed from the first base. From a lookup of the germline V gene (reference sequence), CDR1 and CDR2 are LNHDA and SQIVND. V is cut back by 5 bases and J by 2 bases, with 7 bases in the junction unmatched. The immunoSEQ Assay, a bias-controlled multiplex PCR, was used to amplify TCRbeta CDR3 regions from genomic DNA. The study's own analysis went as follows. The number of nucleated cells in each sample was estimated from the amplification of reference gene primers within the assay. To quantify the absolute abundance of each unique TCRbeta CDR3 rearrangement, sequence reads were collapsed and filtered. Productive Simpson clonality was computed per sample as the square root of Simpson's diversity index over productive rearrangements. TCRdb provides this immuneACCESS table in a form limited to in-frame rearrangements. Some clones are lacking; in checked studies, under half of them reflect an unresolved V gene, and why the rest are absent is not known. V, J and clone size were drawn from that table, and D and trimming were deduced from the DNA. Within this sample are about 330,000 clones, with approximately 84% of them counted one time only. The ten largest clonotypes hold under 1.3% of the sample.

Participants in the prospective study were aged about 18 to 95 years, lived in 20 to 30 United States geographic areas, and enrolled through a virtual design. To assign participants to cohorts, the prospective study relied on clinical history that participants themselves reported in a screening survey and a study questionnaire. Recovered participants in ImmuneRACE Cohort 3 were defined as having two consecutive negative NP/OP PCR tests, clearance from a healthcare professional, or resolution of symptoms. In the prospective study, whole blood, serum and a nasopharyngeal or oropharyngeal swab were collected from each participant by mobile phlebotomists. Participants in the prospective study had the option to provide additional blood draws and questionnaires over a 2-month period. Before DNA extraction, prospective study blood samples were shipped either frozen or at room temperature. Results and caveats for the whole study, not just this receptor: The quantity of clinical and demographic metadata differed by source and by participant and was supplied without curation.

Sample: PBMCs or T cells enriched from blood (not recorded which). The chain employs TRBV19 and TRBJ2-6; 9 bases in the junction line up with TRBD1. The sequence was collected from a young woman who had recovered from COVID-19. The CDR3 in this case is CASSLGQGPTGANVLTF. The DNA sequence is TGTGCCAGTAGTCTGGGACAGGGACCTACTGGGGCCAACGTCCTGACTTTC.